A selection of T cell receptor beta chains follows, all from one sample in a study of shared clonotypes between healthy human individuals. Assay used: immunoSEQ multiplex PCR; TCRdb lists only in-frame clones, some missing. The table records a few hundred thousand clones, around 97% of them present only once. Source material: naive CD4+ T cells sorted from blood. These receptors were taken from a woman aged 30 to 39 in good health. CDR3s include the opening cysteine and the closing phenylalanine or tryptophan. The D gene is left open where the match is weak. A clone size is listed for some rows: how often the clone was seen (once, few, many), or a class if it is expanded.

CDR3 DNA: TGTGCCAGCAGTGAAACAGGAGGGAGGGAGACCCAGTACTTC; CDR3 protein: CASSETGGRETQYF; clone size: NA; D gene: NA; J gene: TRBJ2-5; V gene: TRBV6-1
CDR3 DNA: TGCGCCAGCAGCCAGGGCCGTCTAGAGACCCAGTACTTC; CDR3 protein: CASSQGRLETQYF; clone size: NA; D gene: NA; J gene: TRBJ2-5; V gene: TRBV4-1
CDR3 DNA: TGCGCCAGCAGTTCGACTAGCGGGAGGACCGGGGAGCTGTTTTTT; CDR3 protein: CASSSTSGRTGELFF; clone size: NA; D gene: TRBD2; J gene: TRBJ2-2; V gene: TRBV5-1
CDR3 DNA: NA; CDR3 protein: CASSSSDKEETQYF; clone size: NA; D gene: NA; J gene: TRBJ2-5; V gene: TRBV13
CDR3 DNA: TGCGCCAGCAGCCCACAGTGGACTGACTACAATGAGCAGTTCTTC; CDR3 protein: CASSPQWTDYNEQFF; clone size: NA; D gene: NA; J gene: TRBJ2-1; V gene: TRBV4-1
CDR3 DNA: TGTGCCAGTAGTAATACGGGGACTGAAGCTTTCTTT; CDR3 protein: CASSNTGTEAFF; clone size: NA; D gene: NA; J gene: TRBJ1-1; V gene: TRBV19
CDR3 DNA: TGTGCCAGTAGTATTGGGTCGTACGGTGGGAACACCGGGGAGCTGTTTTTT; CDR3 protein: CASSIGSYGGNTGELFF; clone size: once; D gene: NA; J gene: TRBJ2-2; V gene: TRBV19
CDR3 DNA: TGTGCCAGTAGTGCTGGGACTAGCGGGGGGGCAGATACGCAGTATTTT; CDR3 protein: CASSAGTSGGADTQYF; clone size: NA; D gene: TRBD2; J gene: TRBJ2-3; V gene: TRBV19
CDR3 DNA: TGTGCCAGCGCCCAAGCCGGTTTTAGCAATCAGCCCCAGCATTTT; CDR3 protein: CASAQAGFSNQPQHF; clone size: NA; D gene: NA; J gene: TRBJ1-5; V gene: TRBV28
CDR3 DNA: TGCGCCAGCAAACTCCAGGGGGCTATTGACTATGGCTACACCTTC; CDR3 protein: CASKLQGAIDYGYTF; clone size: NA; D gene: TRBD1; J gene: TRBJ1-2; V gene: TRBV5-1
CDR3 DNA: TGCGCCAGCAGCCTCGGGACAGCTGGAAACACCATATATTTT; CDR3 protein: CASSLGTAGNTIYF; clone size: NA; D gene: TRBD1; J gene: TRBJ1-3; V gene: TRBV5-1
CDR3 DNA: TGTGCCAGCAGTTTATCGGAGGGCACCGGGGAGCTGTTTTTT; CDR3 protein: CASSLSEGTGELFF; clone size: NA; D gene: NA; J gene: TRBJ2-2; V gene: TRBV27
CDR3 DNA: TGTGCCAGCAGTGAGTCGATCTCTGGAAACACCATATATTTT; CDR3 protein: CASSESISGNTIYF; clone size: NA; D gene: NA; J gene: TRBJ1-3; V gene: TRBV6-4
CDR3 DNA: TGTGCCAGCTCACCAAGGACAGATTACAATGAGCAGTTCTTC; CDR3 protein: CASSPRTDYNEQFF; clone size: NA; D gene: NA; J gene: TRBJ2-1; V gene: TRBV18
CDR3 DNA: TGCGCCAGCAGCTTACTAGCGCCTGAGCAGTTCTTC; CDR3 protein: CASSLLAPEQFF; clone size: NA; D gene: TRBD2; J gene: TRBJ2-1; V gene: TRBV5-1
CDR3 DNA: TGTGCCAGCAGCTTAAATTTCTTTGACGAGCAGTACTTC; CDR3 protein: CASSLNFFDEQYF; clone size: NA; D gene: NA; J gene: TRBJ2-7; V gene: TRBV7-2
CDR3 DNA: TGCGCCAGCAGCTTGGACTATTACGAGCAGTACTTC; CDR3 protein: CASSLDYYEQYF; clone size: NA; D gene: NA; J gene: TRBJ2-7; V gene: TRBV5-1
CDR3 DNA: TGTGCCAGTACCGCCGGGACTAGCGGGAGCCCCTACAATGAGCAGTTCTTC; CDR3 protein: CASTAGTSGSPYNEQFF; clone size: NA; D gene: TRBD2; J gene: TRBJ2-1; V gene: TRBV19
CDR3 DNA: TGTGCCAGCAGCGCCATCTCCGGCCAAGAGACCCAGTACTTC; CDR3 protein: CASSAISGQETQYF; clone size: NA; D gene: NA; J gene: TRBJ2-5; V gene: TRBV9
CDR3 DNA: TGCGCCAGCGGTATTAACCGGGGCCGGGGACCAGATACGCAGTATTTT; CDR3 protein: CASGINRGRGPDTQYF; clone size: once; D gene: NA; J gene: TRBJ2-3; V gene: TRBV10-1
CDR3 DNA: TGCGCCAGCAGCTTGGCCTTGACCAGGGAGTCAACCGGGGAGCTGTTTTTT; CDR3 protein: CASSLALTRESTGELFF; clone size: NA; D gene: NA; J gene: TRBJ2-2; V gene: TRBV5-1
CDR3 DNA: TGTGCCAGTAGAAGACAGGGGGCGACCGGTCAGCCCCAGCATTTT; CDR3 protein: CASRRQGATGQPQHF; clone size: NA; D gene: TRBD1; J gene: TRBJ1-5; V gene: TRBV19
CDR3 DNA: TGCGCCAGCAGTGATGGGACTAGCGGGTTCCCCTACGAGCAGTACTTC; CDR3 protein: CASSDGTSGFPYEQYF; clone size: NA; D gene: TRBD2; J gene: TRBJ2-7; V gene: TRBV10-2
CDR3 DNA: TGTGCCAGCAAGTGGGCGGCGCAGGCGGATATTGGCTACACCTTC; CDR3 protein: CASKWAAQADIGYTF; clone size: NA; D gene: NA; J gene: TRBJ1-2; V gene: TRBV6-1
CDR3 DNA: TGCGCCAGCAGCCAAGATGATTTCGGGACAGTTTTCTATGGCTACACCTTC; CDR3 protein: CASSQDDFGTVFYGYTF; clone size: NA; D gene: TRBD1; J gene: TRBJ1-2; V gene: TRBV4-1
CDR3 DNA: TGTGCCAGCCGGGACAGGACTCACAATGAGCAGTTCTTC; CDR3 protein: CASRDRTHNEQFF; clone size: NA; D gene: TRBD1; J gene: TRBJ2-1; V gene: TRBV2
CDR3 DNA: TGTGCCAGCAGTACCGGGACTAGCGGGATGTCAGATACGCAGTATTTT; CDR3 protein: CASSTGTSGMSDTQYF; clone size: NA; D gene: TRBD2; J gene: TRBJ2-3; V gene: TRBV9
CDR3 DNA: TGCGCCAGCAGCTTCGGGGGTATGGGTGTAAATGAAAAACTGTTTTTT; CDR3 protein: CASSFGGMGVNEKLFF; clone size: NA; D gene: NA; J gene: TRBJ1-4; V gene: TRBV5-1
CDR3 DNA: TGTGCCAGCCAGGGTATTAACTACGAGCAGTACTTC; CDR3 protein: CASQGINYEQYF; clone size: NA; D gene: NA; J gene: TRBJ2-7; V gene: TRBV2
CDR3 DNA: TGTGCCAGCAGCTTGCCCAGGGGACTCGGAAAACTGTTTTTT; CDR3 protein: CASSLPRGLGKLFF; clone size: NA; D gene: NA; J gene: TRBJ1-4; V gene: TRBV5-8
CDR3 DNA: TGTGCCACCAGCACAAGACAGGGGAGCACAGATACGCAGTATTTT; CDR3 protein: CATSTRQGSTDTQYF; clone size: NA; D gene: TRBD1; J gene: TRBJ2-3; V gene: TRBV15
CDR3 DNA: TGTGCCAGCAGGAGGATCGTCGGGACTAATGAAAAACTGTTTTTT; CDR3 protein: CASRRIVGTNEKLFF; clone size: once; D gene: NA; J gene: TRBJ1-4; V gene: TRBV2
CDR3 DNA: TGTGCCAGCAGCTTATCAGGGCTCAATGAGCAGTTCTTC; CDR3 protein: CASSLSGLNEQFF; clone size: once; D gene: NA; J gene: TRBJ2-1; V gene: TRBV7-9
CDR3 DNA: TGTGCCAGCAGTTTATTCTCGGGGGCTAGCAATCAGCCCCAGCATTTT; CDR3 protein: CASSLFSGASNQPQHF; clone size: NA; D gene: NA; J gene: TRBJ1-5; V gene: TRBV27
CDR3 DNA: TGTGCCAGCAGTCTCGTACAGGGAAACTATGGCTACACCTTC; CDR3 protein: CASSLVQGNYGYTF; clone size: NA; D gene: NA; J gene: TRBJ1-2; V gene: TRBV7-2
CDR3 DNA: TGTGCCAGCACCTGGGGGGCTAGCGGGAGGTACAATGAGCAGTTCTTC; CDR3 protein: CASTWGASGRYNEQFF; clone size: NA; D gene: TRBD2; J gene: TRBJ2-1; V gene: TRBV5-4
CDR3 DNA: TGCGCCAGCAGATCGGTCCGAGGAGGCACTGAAGCTTTCTTT; CDR3 protein: CASRSVRGGTEAFF; clone size: NA; D gene: NA; J gene: TRBJ1-1; V gene: TRBV4-1
CDR3 DNA: TGTGCCAGTAGTCCTCAGGGTAGCAATCAGCCCCAGCATTTT; CDR3 protein: CASSPQGSNQPQHF; clone size: NA; D gene: NA; J gene: TRBJ1-5; V gene: TRBV19
CDR3 DNA: TGTGCCAGCAGGCTCGGGGGGGGAGAGACCCAGTACTTC; CDR3 protein: CASRLGGGETQYF; clone size: NA; D gene: TRBD2; J gene: TRBJ2-5; V gene: TRBV28
CDR3 DNA: TGTGCCAGCAGTTTAGGGACAGCAAACTATGGCTACACCTTC; CDR3 protein: CASSLGTANYGYTF; clone size: once; D gene: TRBD1; J gene: TRBJ1-2; V gene: TRBV28
CDR3 DNA: TGTGCCAGCCAGGACAGCTACAATCAGCCCCAGCATTTT; CDR3 protein: CASQDSYNQPQHF; clone size: once; D gene: NA; J gene: TRBJ1-5; V gene: TRBV2
CDR3 DNA: TGTGCCAGCAGCGGGACAGGGGGTCAAGGCGAGCAGTACTTC; CDR3 protein: CASSGTGGQGEQYF; clone size: NA; D gene: TRBD1; J gene: TRBJ2-7; V gene: TRBV11-3
CDR3 DNA: TGTGCCAGCAGCTCCCAGCGGGGCGGCCCAGATACGCAGTATTTT; CDR3 protein: CASSSQRGGPDTQYF; clone size: NA; D gene: TRBD2; J gene: TRBJ2-3; V gene: TRBV7-9
CDR3 DNA: TGTGCCAGCAGCTTAATGGGGTCCGTCTCTGGAAACACCATATATTTT; CDR3 protein: CASSLMGSVSGNTIYF; clone size: NA; D gene: NA; J gene: TRBJ1-3; V gene: TRBV13
CDR3 DNA: TGTGCCAGCTCGCCCATTGTCGGTGACCCCACAGGGACTGAAGCTTTCTTT; CDR3 protein: CASSPIVGDPTGTEAFF; clone size: NA; D gene: NA; J gene: TRBJ1-1; V gene: TRBV18
CDR3 DNA: TGTGCCAGCAGCTTCTCTAGCGGGAGTACAGATACGCAGTATTTT; CDR3 protein: CASSFSSGSTDTQYF; clone size: NA; D gene: TRBD2; J gene: TRBJ2-3; V gene: TRBV6-5
CDR3 DNA: TGTGCCAGCAGCTCGCCCTTGGCGGGGGAGTCCTACGAGCAGTACTTC; CDR3 protein: CASSSPLAGESYEQYF; clone size: NA; D gene: TRBD2; J gene: TRBJ2-7; V gene: TRBV13